This record looks at one T cell receptor (beta chain) sequence and its context. Its antigen is not known. TCRdb's table, derived via immunoSEQ multiplex PCR, lists solely in-frame clones and lacks some. The data contain roughly 120,000 clones, about 85% of them singletons. CDR1 LNHDA and CDR2 SQIVND come from the germline V gene (reference sequence). The junction had 2 bases not matched to a gene; V was cut back by 5 bases and J by 0 bases. The CDR3 sequence is 16 residues long. This sample stems from a study of T cell responses to AZD1222 COVID-19 vaccine. Study outcomes and limitations: Possibly, clonal diversity was underestimated; donors were largely white British and included more females.

This clonotype was sampled from an adult in good health. The rearrangement uses TRBV19 and TRBJ2-2; 11 positions agree with TRBD2. Sequencing used peripheral blood, obtained on day 0 of AZD1222 vaccination. The CDR3 reads CASSRTSGSNTGELFF. The CDR3 nucleotides read TGTGCCAGTAGTCGGACTAGCGGGTCGAACACCGGGGAGCTGTTTTTT.